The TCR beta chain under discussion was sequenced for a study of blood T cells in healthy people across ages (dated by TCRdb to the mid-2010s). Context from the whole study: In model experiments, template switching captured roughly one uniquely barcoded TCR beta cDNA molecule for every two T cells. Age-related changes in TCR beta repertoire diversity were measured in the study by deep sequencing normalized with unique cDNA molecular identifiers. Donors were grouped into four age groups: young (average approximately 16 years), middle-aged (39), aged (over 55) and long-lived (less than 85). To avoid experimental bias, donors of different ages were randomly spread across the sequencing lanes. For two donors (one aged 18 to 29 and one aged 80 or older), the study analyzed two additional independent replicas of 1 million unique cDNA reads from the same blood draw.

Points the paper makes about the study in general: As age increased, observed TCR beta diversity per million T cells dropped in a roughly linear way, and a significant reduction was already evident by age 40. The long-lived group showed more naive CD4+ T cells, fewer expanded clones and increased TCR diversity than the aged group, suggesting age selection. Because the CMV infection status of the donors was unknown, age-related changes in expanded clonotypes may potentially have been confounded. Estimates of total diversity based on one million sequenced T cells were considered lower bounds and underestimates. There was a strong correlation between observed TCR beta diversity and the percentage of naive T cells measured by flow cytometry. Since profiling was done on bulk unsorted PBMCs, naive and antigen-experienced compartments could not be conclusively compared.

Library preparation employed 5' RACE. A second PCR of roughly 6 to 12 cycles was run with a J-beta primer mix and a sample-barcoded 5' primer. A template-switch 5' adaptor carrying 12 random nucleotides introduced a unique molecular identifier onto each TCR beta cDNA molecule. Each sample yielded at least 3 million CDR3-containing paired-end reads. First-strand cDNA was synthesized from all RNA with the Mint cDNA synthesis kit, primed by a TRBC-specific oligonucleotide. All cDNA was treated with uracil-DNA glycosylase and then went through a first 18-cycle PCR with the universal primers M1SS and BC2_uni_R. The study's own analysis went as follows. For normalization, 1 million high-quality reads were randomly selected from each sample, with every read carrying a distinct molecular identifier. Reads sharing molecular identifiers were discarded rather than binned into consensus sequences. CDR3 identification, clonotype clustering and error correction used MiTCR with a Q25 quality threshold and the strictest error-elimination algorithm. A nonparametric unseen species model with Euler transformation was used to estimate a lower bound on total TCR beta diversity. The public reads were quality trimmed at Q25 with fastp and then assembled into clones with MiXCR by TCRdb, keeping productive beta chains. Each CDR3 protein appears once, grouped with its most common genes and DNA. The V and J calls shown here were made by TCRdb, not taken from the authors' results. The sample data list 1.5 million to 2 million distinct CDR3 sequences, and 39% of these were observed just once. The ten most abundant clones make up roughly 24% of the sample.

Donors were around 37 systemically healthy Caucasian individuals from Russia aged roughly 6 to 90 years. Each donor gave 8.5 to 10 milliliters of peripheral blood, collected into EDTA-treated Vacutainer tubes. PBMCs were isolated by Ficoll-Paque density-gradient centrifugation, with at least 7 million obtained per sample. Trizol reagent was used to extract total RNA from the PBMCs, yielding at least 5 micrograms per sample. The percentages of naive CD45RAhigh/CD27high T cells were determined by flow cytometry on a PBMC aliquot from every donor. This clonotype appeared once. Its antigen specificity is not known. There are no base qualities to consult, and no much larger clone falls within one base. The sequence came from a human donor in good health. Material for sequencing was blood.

The CDR3 protein sequence reads: CAIKRTSSGETQYF. In nucleotide form, the sequence is TGTGCCATCAAAAGGACTAGCAGTGGTGAGACCCAGTACTTC. The sequence joins TRBV10-3 to TRBJ2-5, with TRBD2 identical over 8 junction bases. Reading from cysteine to phenylalanine, the CDR3 counts 14 amino acids. Of the read, only the CDR3 DNA is kept; its 42 bases are in frame from base 1. The germline V gene encodes CDR1 ENHRY and CDR2 SYGVKD. From V the trimming removes 7 bases and from J it removes 5 bases, while the gene matches leave 9 bases of the junction unaccounted for.